Sequencing of this T cell receptor (beta chain) was carried out in a study of blood T cells in healthy people across ages. Regarding the study as a whole: Unknown donor CMV status possibly confounded expanded clonotype changes.

Germline V lookup: CDR1 MDHEN, CDR2 SYDVKM. This CDR3 contains 14 residues. With 6 bases removed from V and 4 bases from J, the gap between germline ends came to 15 bases. Combining a sample-barcoded 5' primer with a J-beta primer mix, a second PCR ran for about 6 to 11 cycles. In TCRdb, the 5' RACE reads were re-called with MiXCR into one record per CDR3 protein. The sample has roughly 550,000 distinct CDR3 sequences; around 24% are singletons. This clonotype was seen more than once but under ten times. Its cognate antigen is unknown. These same data were also listed under a study on T cells of mothers and their children. That source adds: Donation came from three healthy Caucasian mothers together with their six children. With unrelated pairs as the comparison, related mother-child pairs had a slightly higher overlap that was not significant.

Sequencing was done on a sample of blood. V usage is TRBV28 and J usage is TRBJ2-5, with D perhaps matching TRBD1 (7 bases). The sequence derives from a boy aged 5-17 years in good health. CDR3 DNA: TGTGCCAGCAGCTGGGCAGGGGGGTTAGAGACCCAGTACTTC. This gives the protein CASSWAGGLETQYF.